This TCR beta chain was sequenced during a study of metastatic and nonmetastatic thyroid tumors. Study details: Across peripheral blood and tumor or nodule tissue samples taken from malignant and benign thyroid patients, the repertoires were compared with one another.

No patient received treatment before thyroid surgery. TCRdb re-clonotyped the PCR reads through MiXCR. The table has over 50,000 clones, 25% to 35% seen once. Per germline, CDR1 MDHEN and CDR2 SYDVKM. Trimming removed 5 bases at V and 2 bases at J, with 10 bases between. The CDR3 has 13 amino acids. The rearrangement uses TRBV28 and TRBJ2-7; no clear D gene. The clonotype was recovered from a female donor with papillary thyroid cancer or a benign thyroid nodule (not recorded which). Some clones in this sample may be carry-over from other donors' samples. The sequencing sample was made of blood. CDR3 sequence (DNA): TGTGCCAGCAGTCCCTCGGAACCCTACGAGCAGTACTTC. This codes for CASSPSEPYEQYF.